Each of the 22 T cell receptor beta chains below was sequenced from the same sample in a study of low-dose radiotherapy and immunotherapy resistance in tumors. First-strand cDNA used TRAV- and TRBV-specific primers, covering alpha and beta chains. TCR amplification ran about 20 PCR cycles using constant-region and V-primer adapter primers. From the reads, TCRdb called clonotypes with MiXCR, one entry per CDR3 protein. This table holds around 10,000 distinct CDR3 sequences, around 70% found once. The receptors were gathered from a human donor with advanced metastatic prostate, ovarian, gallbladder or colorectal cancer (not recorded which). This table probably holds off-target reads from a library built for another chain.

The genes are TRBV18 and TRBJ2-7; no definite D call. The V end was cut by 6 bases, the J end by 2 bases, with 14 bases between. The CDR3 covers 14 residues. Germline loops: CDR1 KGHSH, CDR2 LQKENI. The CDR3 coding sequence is TGTGCCAGCTCGCTCAAGTCCGCCGCCTACGAGCAGTACTTC. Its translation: CASSLKSAAYEQYF.

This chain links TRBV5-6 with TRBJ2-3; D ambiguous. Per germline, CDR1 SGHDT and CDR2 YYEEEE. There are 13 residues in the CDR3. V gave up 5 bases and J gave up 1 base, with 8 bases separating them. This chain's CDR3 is CASSPTGTDTQYF. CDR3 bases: TGTGCCAGCAGTCCTACAGGCACAGATACGCAGTATTTT.

In nucleotides, the CDR3 is TGTGCCAGCAGCTTAGGAGGGGTCTACGAGCAGTACTTC. The encoded protein is CASSLGGVYEQYF. The gene calls are TRBV11-2 and TRBJ2-7; D might be TRBD1 or TRBD2, each matching 5 bases. Germline lookup yields CDR1 SGHAT and CDR2 FQNNGV. V was trimmed by 1 base and J by 3 bases, leaving 7 bases between them. CDR3 length equals 13 residues.

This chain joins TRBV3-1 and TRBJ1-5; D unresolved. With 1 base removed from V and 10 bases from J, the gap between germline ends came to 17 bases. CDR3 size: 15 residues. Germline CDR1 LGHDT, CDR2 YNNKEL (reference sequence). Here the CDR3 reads CASSQVRQPPFPQHF. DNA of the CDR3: TGTGCCAGCAGCCAAGTACGCCAGCCACCCTTCCCCCAGCATTTT.

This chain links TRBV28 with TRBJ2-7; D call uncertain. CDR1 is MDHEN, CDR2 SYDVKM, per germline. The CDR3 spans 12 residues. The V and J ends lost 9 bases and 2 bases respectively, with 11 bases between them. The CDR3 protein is CASSPQTYEQYF. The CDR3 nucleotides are TGTGCCAGTTCGCCGCAGACCTACGAGCAGTACTTC.

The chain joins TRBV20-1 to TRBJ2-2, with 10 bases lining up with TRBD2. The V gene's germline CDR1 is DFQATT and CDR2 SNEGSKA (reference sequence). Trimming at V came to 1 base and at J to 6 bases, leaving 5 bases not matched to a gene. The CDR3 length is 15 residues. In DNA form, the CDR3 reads TGCAGTGCTAGAGTGAGCGGGGGGGCCTCCGGGGAGCTGTTTTTT. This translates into CSARVSGGASGELFF.

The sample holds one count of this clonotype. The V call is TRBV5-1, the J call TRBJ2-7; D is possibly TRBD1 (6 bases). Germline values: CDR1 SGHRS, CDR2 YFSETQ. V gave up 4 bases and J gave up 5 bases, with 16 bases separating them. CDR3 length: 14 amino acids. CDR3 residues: CASSPRQDMNEQYF. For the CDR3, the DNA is TGCGCCAGCAGCCCGCGACAGGACATGAACGAGCAGTACTTC.

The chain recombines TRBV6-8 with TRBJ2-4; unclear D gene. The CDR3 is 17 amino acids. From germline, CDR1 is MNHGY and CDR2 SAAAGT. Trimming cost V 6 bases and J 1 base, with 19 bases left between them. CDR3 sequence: CASRKYYLPGAKNIQYF. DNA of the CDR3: TGTGCCAGCAGAAAGTATTACCTCCCTGGGGCCAAAAACATTCAGTACTTC.

As DNA, the CDR3 is TGTGCCAGCAGTGCTGACCGGGTCGGGGAGACCCAGTACTTC. It yields the protein CASSADRVGETQYF. V usage is TRBV6-6 and J usage is TRBJ2-5; D gene uncertain. CDR1 is MNHNY, CDR2 SVGAGI, per germline (reference sequence). The CDR3 runs to 14 residues. The germline V and J ends were trimmed by 5 bases and 5 bases, with 15 bases remaining between them.

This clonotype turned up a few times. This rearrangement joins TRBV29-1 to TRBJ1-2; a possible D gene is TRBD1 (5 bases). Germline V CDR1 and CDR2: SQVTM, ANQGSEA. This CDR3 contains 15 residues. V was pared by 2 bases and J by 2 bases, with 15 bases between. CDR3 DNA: TGCAGCGTTGAATCGTGGGGGTCCCGCAACTATGGCTACACCTTC. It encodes CSVESWGSRNYGYTF.

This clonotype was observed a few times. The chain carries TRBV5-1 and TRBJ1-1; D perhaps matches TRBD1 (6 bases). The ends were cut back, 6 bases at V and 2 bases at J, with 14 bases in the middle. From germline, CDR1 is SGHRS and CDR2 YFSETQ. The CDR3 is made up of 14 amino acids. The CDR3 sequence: CASTLQDRNTEAFF. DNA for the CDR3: TGCGCCAGCACCCTCCAGGACAGAAACACTGAAGCTTTCTTT.

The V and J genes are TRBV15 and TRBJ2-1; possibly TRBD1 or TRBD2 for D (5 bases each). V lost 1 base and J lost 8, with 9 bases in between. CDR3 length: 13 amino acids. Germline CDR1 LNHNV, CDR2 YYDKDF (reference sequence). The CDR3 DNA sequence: TGTGCCACCAGCAGAGTGGGGGTTGATGAGCAGTTCTTC. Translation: CATSRVGVDEQFF.

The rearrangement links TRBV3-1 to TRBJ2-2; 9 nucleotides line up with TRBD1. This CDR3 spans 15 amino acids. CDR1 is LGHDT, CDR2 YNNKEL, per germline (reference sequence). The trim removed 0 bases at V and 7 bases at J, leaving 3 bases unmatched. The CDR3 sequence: CASSQDTGGFGELFF. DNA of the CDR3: TGTGCCAGCAGCCAAGATACAGGGGGCTTCGGGGAGCTGTTTTTT.

CDR3 amino acids: CASSRTGGNTEAFF. The CDR3 DNA is TGTGCCAGCAGCAGGACAGGCGGGAACACTGAAGCTTTCTTT. V and J are TRBV5-5 and TRBJ1-1; 7 nucleotides match TRBD1. V was pared by 4 bases and J by 1 base, with 4 bases of the junction left unmatched. CDR1 and CDR2 (germline): SGHKS, YYEKEE (reference sequence). The CDR3 runs 14 residues.

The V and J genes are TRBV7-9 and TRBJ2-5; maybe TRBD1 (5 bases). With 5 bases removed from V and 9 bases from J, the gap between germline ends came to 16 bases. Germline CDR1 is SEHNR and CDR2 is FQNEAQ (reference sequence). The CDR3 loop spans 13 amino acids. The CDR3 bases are TGTGCCAGCAGCCCAGGGTTGAATAGGGCCCAGTACTTC. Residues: CASSPGLNRAQYF.

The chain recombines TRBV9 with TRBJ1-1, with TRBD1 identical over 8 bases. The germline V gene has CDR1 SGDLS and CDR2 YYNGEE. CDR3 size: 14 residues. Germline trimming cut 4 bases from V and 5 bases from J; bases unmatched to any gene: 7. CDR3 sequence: CASSPPQGATEAFF. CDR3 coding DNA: TGTGCCAGCAGCCCACCTCAGGGGGCTACTGAAGCTTTCTTT. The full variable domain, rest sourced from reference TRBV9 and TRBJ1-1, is DSGVTQTPKHLITATGQRVTLRCSPRSGDLSVYWYQQSLDQGLQFLIQYYNGEERAKGNILERFSAQQFPDLHSELNLSSLELGDSALYFCASSPPQGATEAFFGQGTRLTVV.

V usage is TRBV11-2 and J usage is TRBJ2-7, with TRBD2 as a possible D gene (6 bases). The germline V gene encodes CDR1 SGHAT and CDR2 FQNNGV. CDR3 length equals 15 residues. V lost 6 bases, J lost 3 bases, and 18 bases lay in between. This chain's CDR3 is CASRDLRRGSYEQYF. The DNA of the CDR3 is TGTGCCAGCAGGGACCTAAGGCGGGGCAGCTACGAGCAGTACTTC. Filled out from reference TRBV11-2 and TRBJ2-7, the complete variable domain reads EAGVAQSPRYKIIEKRQSVAFWCNPISGHATLYWYQQILGQGPKLLIQFQNNGVVDDSQLPKDRFSAERLKGVDSTLKIQPAKLEDSAVYLCASRDLRRGSYEQYFGPGTRLTVT.

The CDR3 DNA sequence: TGCAGTGCTTACGGGACTCCGAGCCTAAATGAGCAGTTCTTC. This sequence encodes CSAYGTPSLNEQFF. This chain joins TRBV20-1 and TRBJ2-1; D may be TRBD2 (6 bases). Germline values: CDR1 DFQATT, CDR2 SNEGSKA (reference sequence). The CDR3 has 14 residues. Trimming left V 5 bases short and J 7 bases short, with 18 bases between.

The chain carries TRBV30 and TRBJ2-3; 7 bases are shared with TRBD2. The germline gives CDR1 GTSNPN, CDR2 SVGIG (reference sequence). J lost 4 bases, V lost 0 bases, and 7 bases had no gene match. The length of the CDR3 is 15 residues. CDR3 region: CAWSVRGAGSDTQYF. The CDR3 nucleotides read TGTGCCTGGAGTGTACGAGGAGCGGGGTCAGATACGCAGTATTTT. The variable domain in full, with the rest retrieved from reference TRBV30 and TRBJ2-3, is SQTIHQWPATLVQPVGSPLSLECTVEGTSNPNLYWYRQAAGRGLQLLFYSVGIGQISSEVPQNLSASRPQDRQFILSSKKLLLSDSGFYLCAWSVRGAGSDTQYFGPGTRLTVL.

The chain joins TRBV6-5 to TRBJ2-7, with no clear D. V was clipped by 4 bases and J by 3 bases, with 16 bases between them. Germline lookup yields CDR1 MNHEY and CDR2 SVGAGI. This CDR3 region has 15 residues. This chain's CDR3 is CASSSPSRLDYEQYF. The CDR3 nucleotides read TGTGCCAGCAGTTCCCCCTCCAGGCTCGACTACGAGCAGTACTTC.

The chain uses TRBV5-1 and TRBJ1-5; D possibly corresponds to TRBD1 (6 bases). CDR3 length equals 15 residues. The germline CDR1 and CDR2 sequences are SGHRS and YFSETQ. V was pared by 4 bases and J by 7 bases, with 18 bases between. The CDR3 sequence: CASSPNTGYEQPQHF. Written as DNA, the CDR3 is TGCGCCAGCAGCCCCAATACAGGGTATGAGCAGCCCCAGCATTTT.

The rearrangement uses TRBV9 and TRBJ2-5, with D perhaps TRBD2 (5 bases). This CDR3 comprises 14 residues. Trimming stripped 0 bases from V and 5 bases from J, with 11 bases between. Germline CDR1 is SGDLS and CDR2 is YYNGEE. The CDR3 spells CASSVGVRGETQYF. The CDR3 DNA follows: TGTGCCAGCAGCGTAGGGGTACGAGGGGAGACCCAGTACTTC.